This TCR beta chain was obtained from a study of T-cell reconstitution after alpha-beta-depleted transplantation in children. A TCRbeta library incorporating unique molecular identifiers was prepared. TCRdb redid the calling of the PCR reads with MiXCR, one entry per CDR3 protein. The data show 550,000 to 600,000 distinct CDR3 sequences, roughly 23% seen once. Broader study findings: Counts and diversity of T cells one year after transplant came mostly from newly produced T cells. Where alpha-beta T cells came from about two months after transplant was reportedly several hundred expanded graft clones.

This clonotype was found many times. As yet, its antigen is unknown. The CDR3 extends over 15 amino acids. The V segment lost 4 bases and the J segment 4 bases; nucleotides outside the gene matches: 3. The material was PBMCs, mostly from graft donor cells, obtained 360 days after TCRalphabeta/CD19-depleted stem cell transplant. The gene calls are TRBV12-3 or TRBV12-4 and TRBJ2-2; 10 bases match TRBD1. The source is a boy less than two years old who had a stem cell transplant for acute myeloid leukemia, so the T cells may come from the graft donor. The CDR3 nucleotides read TGTGCCAGCAGTTCCCGGGACAGGGGCACCGGGGAGCTGTTTTTT. Translation gives CASSSRDRGTGELFF.